The TCR beta chain described here comes from a study of naive and memory T cell subsets. This CDR3 contains 14 residues. Trimming left V 5 bases short and J 5 bases short, with 17 bases between. The germline V gene encodes CDR1 SGHNT and CDR2 YYREEE (reference sequence). Study outcomes and limitations: Possibly reflecting memory cells re-expressing CD45RA, a few larger clonotypes occurred in naive repertoires, especially CD8.

This clonotype came up many times. The antigen is not known. Two oligonucleotides, mixed equimolar, formed the beta constant-region primer covering TRBC1 and TRBC2. Four rounds of PCR amplified the ligated cDNA using nested alpha and beta constant-region primers plus SP2. One entry per CDR3 protein, called by TCRdb with MiXCR from the UMI-ligation and nested PCR reads. The data show roughly 83,000 distinct CDR3 sequences, 10% to 12% seen once. CD4 T cells were positively selected, then CD8 T cells from the CD4-negative fraction. The gene calls are TRBV5-4 and TRBJ2-7; TRBD1 or TRBD2 may be the D gene (5 bases each). Sequencing was carried out using naive CD4+ T cells from blood. The receptor was derived from a human donor in good health. DNA for the CDR3: TGTGCCAGCAGTCCTGCCCTTTGGGACCACGAGCAGTACTTC. Protein product: CASSPALWDHEQYF.